One and the same sample provided the 17 T cell receptor beta chains below, sequenced in a study of PD-1 blockade in classical Hodgkin lymphoma. Sequenced by immunoSEQ multiplex PCR; TCRdb stores in-frame clones only, minus some. Of about 27,000 clones in the sample, more than 80% were seen once. Regarding time point: cycle 4 day 1 (C4D1), after six to seven weeks of nivolumab. Brentuximab vedotin exposure varied among the patients, all of whom had relapsed after autologous stem cell transplantation. From thawed PBMCs, CD4+ T cells were purified using magnetic negative selection. Sequencing was performed on CD4+ T cells from blood, taken before the fourth cycle of nivolumab. The origin of the receptors is a human donor with classical Hodgkin lymphoma.

The V and J genes are TRBV7-2 and TRBJ2-3; 10 bases agree with TRBD1. V lost 5 bases, J lost 5 bases, and 16 bases stayed unmatched. Germline loops: CDR1 SGHTA, CDR2 FQGNSA. CDR3 length: 18 amino acids. The CDR3 coding sequence is TGTGCCAGCAGCGGAGTTCGGGGACAGGGGAGTCTTGGAGATACGCAGTATTTT. It yields the protein CASSGVRGQGSLGDTQYF. The full variable domain, rest sourced from reference TRBV7-2 and TRBJ2-3, is GAGVSQSPSNKVTEKGKDVELRCDPISGHTALYWYRQSLGQGLEFLIYFQGNSAPDKSGLPSDRFSAERTGGSVSTLTIQRTQQEDSAVYLCASSGVRGQGSLGDTQYFGPGTRLTVL.

The genes are TRBV19 and TRBJ1-1; no firm D call. CDR1 is LNHDA, CDR2 SQIVND, per germline (reference sequence). CDR3 length: 15 residues. The germline V and J ends were trimmed by 5 bases and 1 base, with 14 bases remaining between them. CDR3 bases: TGTGCCAGTAGTGTCAGCTGGGTTACGAACACTGAAGCTTTCTTT. Amino acid sequence: CASSVSWVTNTEAFF.

The V call is TRBV7-6, the J call TRBJ2-1; D is unclear. V lost 1 base, J lost 8 bases, and 15 bases lay in between. Germline lookup yields CDR1 SGHVS and CDR2 FNYEAQ. CDR3 length equals 15 residues. The CDR3 loop reads CASSLGGLRRDEQFF. DNA of the CDR3: TGTGCCAGCAGCTTAGGTGGCTTACGCCGGGATGAGCAGTTCTTC.

This clone was seen a few times. The V call is TRBV14, the J call TRBJ1-1; D possibly corresponds to TRBD1 (5 bases). Germline-derived CDR1 and CDR2 are SGHDN and FVKESK. Trimming took 1 base from V and 0 from J, leaving 9 bases between them. The CDR3 sequence is 15 residues long. CDR3 sequence reads: CASSQAGRLNTEAFF. The CDR3 bases are TGTGCCAGCAGCCAAGCGGGACGGTTGAACACTGAAGCTTTCTTT.

This sequence joins TRBV6-5 and TRBJ2-1; D call uncertain. The V and J ends lost 4 bases and 8 bases respectively, with 6 bases between them. Germline CDR1 is MNHEY and CDR2 is SVGAGI. The CDR3 is made up of 11 amino acids. The CDR3 protein is CASSSRDEQFF. In nucleotides, the CDR3 is TGTGCCAGCAGTTCGAGAGATGAGCAGTTCTTC.

The chain uses TRBV6-1 and TRBJ1-5; D is perhaps TRBD1 (5 bases). Germline lookup yields CDR1 MNHNS and CDR2 SASEGT. This CDR3 has 15 amino acids. V lost 7 bases and J lost 2, with 15 bases in between. The chain's CDR3 is CASNAGTFGNQPQHF. The CDR3 nucleotides are TGTGCCAGCAACGCGGGGACCTTTGGCAATCAGCCCCAGCATTTT.

V is TRBV7-9 and J is TRBJ1-2, with 11 bases matching TRBD1. CDR1 and CDR2 (germline): SEHNR, FQNEAQ (reference sequence). J was trimmed by 6 bases and V by 5 bases; bases with no gene match: 14. This CDR3 has 17 residues. The CDR3 nucleotides read TGTGCCAGCAGCGGGACAGGGGGTCGGTGGAAGAATGATGGCTACACCTTC. It codes for CASSGTGGRWKNDGYTF.

The rearrangement links TRBV13 to TRBJ2-1; 10 positions agree with TRBD2. The CDR3 consists of 17 residues. CDR1 PRHDT and CDR2 FYEKMQ come from the germline V gene (reference sequence). The V gene end was trimmed by 4 bases and the J gene end by 1 base; junction bases not matched to a gene: 7. Here the CDR3 reads CASSSEREGLSYNEQFF. Here the CDR3 DNA reads TGTGCCAGCAGCTCCGAGCGGGAGGGCCTATCCTACAATGAGCAGTTCTTC.

The table lists this clone with a count of one. The gene calls are TRBV28 and TRBJ1-6; D is undetermined. Trimming removed 6 bases from V and 7 bases from J, with 19 bases in between. Germline V gene sequence: CDR1 MDHEN, CDR2 SYDVKM. The CDR3 is made up of 16 amino acids. The CDR3: CASSPTGRANNSPLHF. In nucleotides, the CDR3 is TGTGCCAGCAGCCCCACTGGACGGGCGAACAATTCACCCCTCCACTTT.

J is TRBJ2-7 and V is TRBV11-2; D is possibly TRBD2 (6 bases). CDR3 length: 14 amino acids. The V gene lost 2 bases and the J gene lost 0 bases, with 8 bases spanning the gap. From germline, CDR1 is SGHAT and CDR2 FQNNGV. The CDR3 DNA follows: TGTGCCAGCAGCTTATCCGGGAGCTCCTACGAGCAGTACTTC. Translating gives CASSLSGSSYEQYF. The whole variable domain, remainder taken from reference TRBV11-2 and TRBJ2-7, is EAGVAQSPRYKIIEKRQSVAFWCNPISGHATLYWYQQILGQGPKLLIQFQNNGVVDDSQLPKDRFSAERLKGVDSTLKIQPAKLEDSAVYLCASSLSGSSYEQYFGPGTRLTVT.

The chain carries TRBV27 and TRBJ1-2, with D perhaps matching TRBD1 (6 bases). Germline assignment: CDR1 MNHEY and CDR2 SMNVEV (reference sequence). Trimming took off 7 bases at V and 0 bases at J, with 21 bases between the two ends. The CDR3 contains 17 residues. In nucleotides, the CDR3 is TGTGCCAGCACCAAACTCGGTGAAGGGGGTTCTAACTATGGCTACACCTTC. Encoded protein: CASTKLGEGGSNYGYTF.

The chain has TRBV6-5 and TRBJ2-4, with D uncertain. The V gene lost 4 bases and the J gene lost 7 bases, with 11 bases spanning the gap. The CDR3 is made up of 13 amino acids. Looked up from germline, CDR1 is MNHEY and CDR2 is SVGAGI. The DNA for the CDR3 is TGTGCCAGCAGTTCCAGGCGTGGCAACATTCAGTACTTC. Encoded protein: CASSSRRGNIQYF.

This chain links TRBV5-1 with TRBJ2-1; D is unresolved. Trimming removed 0 bases at V and 4 bases at J, with 8 bases between. From germline, CDR1 is SGHRS and CDR2 YFSETQ. The CDR3 length is 14 residues. CDR3 sequence (DNA): TGCGCCAGCAGCTTGGGGGGATCATACAATGAGCAGTTCTTC. Translating it yields CASSLGGSYNEQFF. Full variable domain (remainder filled in from reference TRBV5-1 and TRBJ2-1): KAGVTQTPRYLIKTRGQQVTLSCSPISGHRSVSWYQQTPGQGLQFLFEYFSETQRNKGNFPGRFSGRQFSNSRSEMNVSTLELGDSALYLCASSLGGSYNEQFFGPGTRLTVL.

The J gene is TRBJ2-5, the V gene TRBV5-6, with 8 bases matching TRBD1. The J segment lost 5 bases and the V segment lost 4 bases, leaving 7 bases of the junction unmatched. Germline V gene data show CDR1 as SGHDT and CDR2 as YYEEEE. CDR3 length equals 14 residues. CDR3 bases: TGTGCCAGCAGCCGTGGACAGGGTGGGGAGACCCAGTACTTC. The encoded protein is CASSRGQGGETQYF. The variable domain in full, completed from reference TRBV5-6 and TRBJ2-5, reads DAGVTQSPTHLIKTRGQQVTLRCSPKSGHDTVSWYQQALGQGPQFIFQYYEEEERQRGNFPDRFSGHQFPNYSSELNVNALLLGDSALYLCASSRGQGGETQYFGPGTRLLVL.

The CDR3, as DNA: TGTGCCAGCGGGAGGGGCAGTCATAGCAATCAGCCCCAGCATTTT. Residues: CASGRGSHSNQPQHF. The chain has TRBV19 and TRBJ1-5; tentatively, D is TRBD1 (5 bases). The CDR3 sequence is 15 residues long. Germline V gives CDR1 LNHDA, CDR2 SQIVND (reference sequence). Trimming left V 9 bases short and J 0 bases short, with 15 bases between.

The chain combines TRBV27 with TRBJ1-1; 8 positions agree with TRBD1. CDR1 and CDR2 (germline): MNHEY, SMNVEV (reference sequence). The trim removed 2 bases at V and 4 bases at J, leaving 6 bases unmatched. The length of the CDR3 is 15 residues. Here the CDR3 reads CASSLLAQGVTEAFF. CDR3 sequence (DNA): TGTGCCAGCAGTTTACTCGCACAGGGGGTCACTGAAGCTTTCTTT.

V gene TRBV11-2 combines with J gene TRBJ1-2, with unresolved D. The CDR3 length is 14 residues. V lost 3 bases and J 2 bases, leaving 10 bases between the germline ends. Germline CDR1 reads SGHAT; CDR2 reads FQNNGV. In DNA, the CDR3 is TGTGCCAGCAGCTTCCAGACGGGGAACTATGGCTACACCTTC. It is translated as CASSFQTGNYGYTF. The entire variable domain, with the rest obtained from reference TRBV11-2 and TRBJ1-2, is as follows: EAGVAQSPRYKIIEKRQSVAFWCNPISGHATLYWYQQILGQGPKLLIQFQNNGVVDDSQLPKDRFSAERLKGVDSTLKIQPAKLEDSAVYLCASSFQTGNYGYTFGSGTRLTVV.